A selection of T cell receptor beta chains follows, all from one sample in a study of cytomegalovirus exposure and HLA in healthy donors. Only in-frame clones appear in the TCRdb table, and some are missing; sequencing was by immunoSEQ multiplex PCR. Here the sample spans some 110,000 clones, roughly 81% being singletons. The specimen sequenced was PBMCs. The receptors come from a woman in her twenties or thirties in good health and CMV-seronegative. Each CDR3 is given with its conserved first and last residue. D genes are given only for firm matches. Part of the rows lack a size; the others show once, few, many or a class for expanded clones.

>.|TRBV5-6|TRBJ2-7|.
TGTGCCAGCAGCTCGACAGGCTACGAGCAGTACTTC
CASSSTGYEQYF
>.|TRBV7-2|TRBJ2-5|.
TGTGCCAGCAGCTTATATAGGGGCGAAGAGACCCAGTACTTC
CASSLYRGEETQYF
>.|TRBV11-3|TRBJ2-7|.
TGTGCCAGCAGCCTACTCATAGGGGGACCAGGCTTATACGAGCAGTACTTC
CASSLLIGGPGLYEQYF
>few|TRBV6-5|TRBJ2-5|TRBD2
TGTGCCAGCAGTTACTATAGCGGGCAAGAGACCCAGTACTTC
CASSYYSGQETQYF
>.|TRBV18|TRBJ1-1|.
TGTGCCAGCTCACCGACACAAAACACTGAAGCTTTCTTT
CASSPTQNTEAFF
>.|TRBV5-1|TRBJ2-5|.
TGCGCCAGCACCCGGGTGGGAGCTAACCAAGAGACCCAGTACTTC
CASTRVGANQETQYF
>.|TRBV30|TRBJ2-5|.
TGTGCCTGGAGTGTACGGGGGATGGGGGTTGAGCAGTACTTC
CAWSVRGMGVEQYF
>.|TRBV27|TRBJ1-2|.
TGTGCCAGCAGTTTCGAGAGAGGATCGAGGTATGGCTACACCTTC
CASSFERGSRYGYTF
>.|TRBV5-8|TRBJ2-5|.
TGTGCCAGCAGCTTGAATTGGGGGGGCCTTAGTCACATCCAAGAGACCCAGTACTTC
CASSLNWGGLSHIQETQYF
>.|TRBV6-5|TRBJ1-5|.
TGTGCCAGCAGTTTCGACAGTTACGGCAATCAGCCCCAGCATTTT
CASSFDSYGNQPQHF
>few|TRBV5-6|TRBJ2-1|TRBD2
TGTGCCAGCAGCATCGGGACTAGCGTTTGGTACAATGAGCAGTTCTTC
CASSIGTSVWYNEQFF
>.|TRBV4-3|TRBJ1-1|.
TGCGCCAGCAGCCAAGTGGGGTTGGGACAAACTTTCTTT
CASSQVGLGQTFF
>.|TRBV9|TRBJ1-4|.
TGTGCCAGCAGCCCCGAGGGAGGGTATGGCGAAAAACTGTTTTTT
CASSPEGGYGEKLFF
>.|TRBV6-5|TRBJ2-3|.
TGTGCCAGCATTAAGGAGACTAGCACAGATACGCAGTATTTT
CASIKETSTDTQYF
>.|TRBV21-1|TRBJ2-2|.
TGTGCCAGCAGGGTAACGTGCGCCGGGGAGCTGTTTTTT
CASRVTCAGELFF
>.|TRBV28|TRBJ2-7|TRBD2
TGTGCCAGCAGTCCGGGAGATAGCGGGGGGTTCGACGAGCAGTACTTC
CASSPGDSGGFDEQYF
>.|TRBV9|TRBJ1-1|.
TGTGCCAGCAGCGTAGACGGTCGATATCTTGGGCACACTGAAGCTTTCTTT
CASSVDGRYLGHTEAFF
>.|TRBV4-1|TRBJ2-2|.
TGCGCCAGCAGCCTTGGACACTCGAACACCGGGGAGCTGTTTTTT
CASSLGHSNTGELFF
>.|TRBV7-9|TRBJ1-1|TRBD1
TGTGCCAGCAGCTCGCCGACAGGGGGCTTCGGGGCTGAAGCTTTCTTT
CASSSPTGGFGAEAFF
>once|TRBV19|TRBJ1-2|.
TGTGCCAGTAGTATGGCCGCTAACTATGGCTACACCTTC
CASSMAANYGYTF
>.|TRBV5-1|TRBJ2-3|TRBD2
TGCGCCAGCAGCTTGTCGGGATTAGCGGGGACCACAGATACGCAGTATTTT
CASSLSGLAGTTDTQYF
>.|TRBV30|TRBJ2-6|.
TGTGCCTGGAGGCCTGCGAGCTCTGGGGCCAACGTCCTGACTTTC
CAWRPASSGANVLTF
>.|TRBV11-1|TRBJ2-5|TRBD2
TGTGCCAGCAGCTTAGACGGGAGGAGGGAGACCCAGTACTTC
CASSLDGRRETQYF
>once|TRBV5-4|TRBJ1-1|.
TGTGCCAGCAGCTTGGGGTACAGTGGGTTCACTGAAGCTTTCTTT
CASSLGYSGFTEAFF
>.|TRBV2|TRBJ1-2|.
TGTGCCAGCAGGGACAGAACCCACGGCTACACCTTC
CASRDRTHGYTF
>.|TRBV7-9|TRBJ2-7|TRBD2
TGTTCCAGCAGCCAACTAGCGGGAGGTAGCTACGAGCAGTACTTC
CSSSQLAGGSYEQYF
>few|TRBV7-7|TRBJ2-2|TRBD2
TGTGCTAGCAGCCCCGGGACTAGCGGGGGCACCGGGGAGCTGTTTTTT
CASSPGTSGGTGELFF
>.|TRBV19|TRBJ2-3|TRBD2
TGTGCCAGTAGTATAAGGCTAGCGGGGGGGCGCACAGATACGCAGTATTTT
CASSIRLAGGRTDTQYF
>.|TRBV14|TRBJ1-2|TRBD1
TGTGCCAGCAGCCAAATCGACGGAGTTGTCAGGGGGAGCGGGTATGGCTACACCTTC
CASSQIDGVVRGSGYGYTF
>.|TRBV10-1|TRBJ2-2|.
TGCGCCAGCAGCGGTGAAGGGGAGGCCCCCGTGGAGCTGTTTTTT
CASSGEGEAPVELFF
>.|TRBV6-5|TRBJ2-1|.
TGTGCCAGCAGGTCCCCCGGCGGAAATGAGCAGTTCTTC
CASRSPGGNEQFF
>.|TRBV7-9|TRBJ2-3|.
TGTGCCAGCTCCCGACAGGGCACAGATACGCAGTATTTT
CASSRQGTDTQYF
>.|TRBV6-1|TRBJ2-7|.
TGTGCCAGCCAGGACTACATATCCTACGAGCAGTACTTC
CASQDYISYEQYF
>.|TRBV5-1|TRBJ2-7|.
TGCGCCAGCAGCTCCGGACAGCCCACGTACGAGCAGTACTTC
CASSSGQPTYEQYF
>.|TRBV6-6|TRBJ2-1|.
TGTGCCAGCAGTTTAAGCCAATCTACTGAGCAGTTCTTC
CASSLSQSTEQFF
>.|TRBV2|TRBJ2-7|TRBD2
TGTGCCAGCAGTGCGACTAGCGCCGAGCAGTACTTC
CASSATSAEQYF
>few|TRBV20-1|TRBJ2-5|.
TGCAGTGCTAGTACCCAGTGGTCCCAGTACTTC
CSASTQWSQYF
>.|TRBV6-5|TRBJ2-2|TRBD2
TGTGCCAGCAGTAACTTAGCGGGAGGGCCCGGGGAGCTGTTTTTT
CASSNLAGGPGELFF
>.|TRBV7-6|TRBJ2-3|.
TGTGCCAGCAGCTTAGTATCGAGCTCTAGCACAGATACGCAGTATTTT
CASSLVSSSSTDTQYF
>.|TRBV30|TRBJ2-5|TRBD1
TGTGCCTGGAGTCAACAGGGGCGGACGACCCAGTACTTC
CAWSQQGRTTQYF
>.|TRBV7-2|TRBJ2-7|TRBD1
TGTGCCAGCAGCTTAGGGGGACAGGCTGGGGCCTACGAGCAGTACTTC
CASSLGGQAGAYEQYF
>.|TRBV7-9|TRBJ2-1|TRBD2
TGTGCCAGCAGCCCGGGACTAGCGGGAGGGGTCAATGAGCAGTTCTTC
CASSPGLAGGVNEQFF
>.|TRBV10-1|TRBJ2-7|.
TGCGCCAGCAGTGATACGGTCTACGAGCAGTACTTC
CASSDTVYEQYF
>.|TRBV5-1|TRBJ2-2|TRBD2
TGCGCCACCGGGACTAGCGGGGGCTTGACCGGGGAGCTGTTTTTT
CATGTSGGLTGELFF
>.|TRBV18|TRBJ1-1|.
TGTGCCAGCTCACCCGACGACACAGACCTCATCTTT
CASSPDDTDLIF
>.|TRBV19|TRBJ2-1|.
TGTGCCAGTAGTAATCTTCTAAATGAGCAGTTCTTC
CASSNLLNEQFF
>.|TRBV7-2|TRBJ2-5|.
TGTGCCAGCAGCTTTGGTACTACTCAAGAGACCCAGTACTTC
CASSFGTTQETQYF
>.|TRBV6-1|TRBJ2-7|.
TGTGCCAGTCTCCGAGTCACAGGCTACGAGCAGTACTTC
CASLRVTGYEQYF
>once|TRBV4-3|TRBJ1-2|.
TGCGCCAGCAGCCAAAACAGCATCCCCTCGGATGGCTACACCTTC
CASSQNSIPSDGYTF
>.|TRBV7-6|TRBJ2-1|TRBD2
TGTGCCAGCAGCTTATTAGCGGGGTACAATGAGCAGTTCTTC
CASSLLAGYNEQFF
>once|TRBV30|TRBJ2-2|TRBD1
TGTGCCTGGAGTATTGGGACAGGGGCGAACACCGGGGAGCTGTTTTTT
CAWSIGTGANTGELFF